Listed here are 17 T cell receptor beta chains from one sample, sequenced in a study of OX40 agonist ivuxolimab in advanced cancers. Repertoires were generated with immunoSEQ multiplex PCR, while TCRdb's copy carries only in-frame clones and drops some. The table shows tens of thousands of clones, with roughly 85% occurring only once. The material was CD4+ or CD8+ T cells sorted from blood, obtained in a trial of the OX40 agonist ivuxolimab. The receptors were sampled from an adult with an advanced solid tumor such as melanoma, head and neck, liver or kidney cancer.

The V and J genes are TRBV9 and TRBJ2-2, with no clear D. The germline CDR1 and CDR2 sequences are SGDLS and YYNGEE. The CDR3 runs 16 residues. The V gene lost 4 bases and the J gene lost 2 bases, with 15 bases spanning the gap. The CDR3 DNA reads as TGTGCCAGCAGCCCCTCCTCGGTGGGAAACACCGGGGAGCTGTTTTTT. Protein: CASSPSSVGNTGELFF.

This chain joins TRBV19 and TRBJ1-2; tentative D call: TRBD1 (5 bases). CDR1 and CDR2 from the germline V gene are LNHDA and SQIVND (reference sequence). The CDR3 is 14 residues long. V was shortened by 1 base and J by 7 bases, with 13 bases between the two germline ends. The CDR3 loop is CASSIGPGEGGYTF. CDR3 nucleotide sequence: TGTGCCAGTAGTATAGGTCCGGGGGAAGGTGGCTACACCTTC. Using reference TRBV19 and TRBJ1-2 for the parts outside the CDR3, the full variable domain is DGGITQSPKYLFRKEGQNVTLSCEQNLNHDAMYWYRQDPGQGLRLIYYSQIVNDFQKGDIAEGYSVSREKKESFPLTVTSAQKNPTAFYLCASSIGPGEGGYTFGSGTRLTVV.

This chain connects TRBV7-9 to TRBJ2-4, with a tentative D call TRBD1 (6 bases). V lost 0 bases, J lost 6 bases, and 15 bases lay in between. Germline CDR1 is SEHNR and CDR2 is FQNEAQ (reference sequence). This CDR3 is 16 amino acids long. DNA for the CDR3: TGTGCCAGCAGCTTAGCGGCAGGGGCTCCAGGAAACATTCAGTACTTC. Protein: CASSLAAGAPGNIQYF.

V usage is TRBV27 and J usage is TRBJ1-3, with TRBD1 as a possible D gene (5 bases). The V end lost 8 bases, the J end lost 3 bases, and 17 bases lay between the germline ends. The CDR3 has 15 residues. The germline CDR1 and CDR2 sequences are MNHEY and SMNVEV (reference sequence). The CDR3 sequence: CASQRMGTVGNTIYF. The CDR3 coding sequence is TGTGCCAGCCAACGGATGGGGACGGTTGGAAACACCATATATTTT.

The chain recombines TRBV1 with TRBJ2-5; TRBD2, the D gene given by the table, was not confirmed from the DNA. TRBV1 is flagged as a pseudogene. CDR3 length equals 13 residues. For the CDR3, the DNA is TGCACCAGCAGCCAGCTAGTGGGAGAGACCCAGTACTTC. It encodes CTSSQLVGETQYF.

The rearrangement links TRBV2 to TRBJ2-5; no reliable D call. V was trimmed by 6 bases and J by 4 bases, leaving 6 bases between them. Germline V CDR1 and CDR2: SNHLY, FYNNEI. The CDR3 contains 11 residues. CDR3: CASSNTETQYF. CDR3 nucleotide sequence: TGTGCCAGCAGCAATACAGAGACCCAGTACTTC.

The chain links TRBV28 to TRBJ2-7, with a tentative D call TRBD1 (6 bases). CDR1 and CDR2 from the germline V gene are MDHEN and SYDVKM. The CDR3 sequence is 14 residues long. Deletions cut 7 bases from V and 3 bases from J, with 16 bases between. This chain's CDR3 is CASTSRQGLYEQYF. CDR3 nucleotide sequence: TGTGCCAGCACCTCGAGGCAGGGGCTCTACGAGCAGTACTTC.

The chain uses TRBV18 and TRBJ1-6; D unresolved. Germline V lookup: CDR1 KGHSH, CDR2 LQKENI. The CDR3 sequence is 19 residues long. V was cut by 2 bases and J by 0 bases, with 17 bases left in between. For the CDR3, the DNA is TGTGCCAGCTCACCAATGGCCGCCCGATTTAGCTCCTATAATTCACCCCTCCACTTT. It yields the protein CASSPMAARFSSYNSPLHF.

This chain uses TRBV5-1 with TRBJ2-7, with no clear D. This CDR3 has 15 amino acids. Germline CDR1 is SGHRS and CDR2 is YFSETQ. Deletions cut 0 bases from V and 3 bases from J, with 13 bases between. The CDR3 bases are TGCGCCAGCAGCTTGGTAGAGACAACGGTCTACGAGCAGTACTTC. Its translation is CASSLVETTVYEQYF.

The V call is TRBV7-2, the J call TRBJ2-1, with D possibly matching TRBD1 (5 bases). Trimming removed 0 bases at V and 2 bases at J, with 8 bases between. In germline, CDR1 is SGHTA, CDR2 FQGNSA. The CDR3 extends over 15 amino acids. CDR3 nucleotide sequence: TGTGCCAGCAGCTTAGCAGGGGCCCCCTACAATGAGCAGTTCTTC. The encoded protein is CASSLAGAPYNEQFF.

V gene TRBV6-6 combines with J gene TRBJ2-7; no clear D. Between the trimmed V and J ends, which lost 10 bases and 3 bases, there was a span of 13 bases. Germline V gene sequence: CDR1 MNHNY, CDR2 SVGAGI (reference sequence). The CDR3 is made up of 12 amino acids. CDR3 DNA sequence: TGTGCCATCGGACGGAGTAGCTACGAGCAGTACTTC. Its protein product is CAIGRSSYEQYF.

This clone was found once. The chain couples TRBV2 to TRBJ2-5; 7 bases line up with TRBD1. With V trimmed by 7 bases and J by 5 bases, 10 bases remained unmatched. CDR3 length: 14 residues. CDR1 is SNHLY, CDR2 FYNNEI, per germline. Here the CDR3 DNA reads TGTGCCAGCACCAGAGACAGGGCTGTGGAGACCCAGTACTTC. It codes for CASTRDRAVETQYF.

The V call is TRBV2, the J call TRBJ2-3; TRBD2 is a possible D gene (6 bases). The CDR3 has 14 amino acids. Germline assignment: CDR1 SNHLY and CDR2 FYNNEI. The V end was cut by 6 bases, the J end by 5 bases, with 15 bases between. CDR3 nucleotides: TGTGCCAGCAGCAGGATACTAGCCGGAGATACGCAGTATTTT. Residues: CASSRILAGDTQYF.

The chain links TRBV9 to TRBJ2-7; TRBD2 is a possible D gene (6 bases). Per germline, CDR1 SGDLS and CDR2 YYNGEE. V dropped 0 bases and J dropped 5 bases, with 12 bases sitting between them. The CDR3 totals 14 residues. The CDR3 sequence is CASSVETWGDEQYF. The CDR3 nucleotides are TGTGCCAGCAGCGTAGAAACGTGGGGGGACGAGCAGTACTTC.

This chain links TRBV18 with TRBJ1-3; D is ambiguous. The CDR3 is 14 residues long. Trimming cost V 4 bases and J 0 bases, with 7 bases left between them. Germline CDR1 is KGHSH and CDR2 is LQKENI. The DNA for the CDR3 is TGTGCCAGCTCACAGGTCCGCTCTGGAAACACCATATATTTT. Its protein product is CASSQVRSGNTIYF.

The chain uses TRBV19 and TRBJ2-7, with a weak D call TRBD2 (7 bases). CDR1 is LNHDA, CDR2 SQIVND, per germline (reference sequence). The CDR3 length is 15 residues. The germline V and J ends were trimmed by 4 bases and 9 bases, with 22 bases remaining between them. Here the CDR3 reads CASSTNGGGGEVQYF. CDR3 in DNA: TGTGCCAGTAGTACCAATGGGGGGGGCGGTGAGGTGCAGTACTTC.

The J gene is TRBJ2-7, the V gene TRBV30; tentative D call: TRBD2 (7 bases). The ends were cut back, 8 bases at V and 4 bases at J, with 15 bases in the middle. The CDR3 is 12 amino acids. Germline-derived CDR1 and CDR2 are GTSNPN and SVGIG (reference sequence). In DNA, the CDR3 is TGTGCCGGCCGGGGGGCGGGTTACGAGCAGTACTTC. Amino acids: CAGRGAGYEQYF.